This TCR beta chain is drawn from a study of PD-L1 blockade in urothelial cancer (dated by TCRdb to 2016 to 2017). Broadly, across the study: Therapy was started in the mid-2010s for all patients, and atezolizumab 1,200 mg was administered intravenously every 3 weeks. About nine tenths of the roughly 29 patients were identified as males with urothelial cancer of bladder origin, and a prior smoking history was reported by 18 of 29 patients. Patients had an ECOG performance status of 0 or 1 and had received between 0 and 3 prior chemotherapy regimens. Blood samples were analyzed at 3 weeks after treatment start (second dose) and at 6 weeks after treatment start. Blood samples yielded a median of about 150,000 T cells and more than 75,000 unique TCRs, with median clonality around 0.084. Somatic, immune and clinical correlates of response to PD-L1 blockade with atezolizumab in urothelial cancer were the focus of an exploratory multi-omic analysis. Pretreatment tumor samples and matched peripheral blood, collected serially before and after atezolizumab treatment, underwent TCR sequencing. Durable clinical benefit meant progression-free survival longer than 6 months, and TCR features were also tested against progression-free and overall survival. In the same patients, whole exome sequencing and RNA sequencing of pretreatment tumors were performed in addition to TCR sequencing. Several patients achieved durable clinical benefit and approximately 20 did not. Twenty-nine patients had pretreatment blood TCR-seq, around 25 had at least one posttreatment blood collection, and around 25 had tumor TCR-seq.

This clone was found a few times. Its antigen remains undetermined. Per-nucleotide qualities are absent, and no much larger clonotype sits a single base away. Each PCR received spiked-in synthetic TCR analog templates so that absolute template abundance could be estimated from read counts. TCRbeta CDR3 regions were amplified from genomic DNA with bias-controlled V and J gene primers using the immunoSEQ assay. Rearranged TCRbeta segments were sequenced at approximately 20X coverage. The source study handled its data this way. Sequencing errors were corrected by clustering, and CDR3s were annotated against IMGT so that V, D and J genes could be assigned. Only productive TCRbeta rearrangements were used in downstream analyses, excluding out-of-frame or stop-codon sequences. Clonality was calculated as one minus the Shannon entropy normalized by the log of the number of unique productive sequences. Clones differing between time points or between blood and tumor were identified by Fisher's exact test with Benjamini-Hochberg correction at adjusted p below 0.01. Sourced from immuneACCESS, this table was stored by TCRdb with only in-frame sequences that have V and J called. A share of the clones is absent; for the studies checked, an unresolved V gene accounts for under half, and the remainder has no known explanation. The V and J calls and the clone size are those of that table, but D and trimming were determined from the DNA. The sample table records about 57,000 clones; roughly 79% of these occur just once. The ten largest clones represent 4.5% to 6% of the sample.

Reading the germline V gene gives CDR1 SGHVS and CDR2 FQNEAQ. The CDR3 spans 13 residues, from the cysteine through the phenylalanine. Just the 39-base CDR3 DNA is kept, in frame starting at base 1. V is pared back by 7 bases and J by 4 bases, with 13 bases lying between the germline termini. Sample time point, as interpreted from the label and publication: pretreatment peripheral blood. The cohort included 29 patients with locally advanced or metastatic urothelial carcinoma who were treated at Memorial Sloan Kettering on a trial protocol. Peripheral blood mononuclear cells were collected pretreatment and during treatment, with between 1 and 8 total time points per patient. The Qiagen DNeasy Blood extraction kit was used to purify genomic DNA from total PBMCs and tumor samples. PBMCs were collected pretreatment and during treatment, and were isolated and stored as previously described. Points the paper makes about the study in general: Improved progression-free and overall survival was associated with having pretreatment peripheral blood TCR clonality below the median. Patients with durable benefit showed greater expansion of tumor-associated TCR clones in peripheral blood 3 weeks after starting treatment (n of about 20, p = 0.022). Because the sample size was small (n ≈ 30) and many exploratory analyses were performed, the results are intended to be hypothesis-generating.

The material sequenced was PBMCs, taken around atezolizumab (anti-PD-L1) treatment. The V and J genes are TRBV7-8 and TRBJ1-1; possibly the D gene is TRBD1, per 5 matching bases. The sequence came from a man aged 65 to 79 with urothelial cancer. The nucleotides read TGTGCCAGCAAGCTCCAGGGAGGCACTGAAGCTTTCTTT. It translates as CASKLQGGTEAFF.